Given below is one TCR beta chain in context. This sample was taken from a study of blood T cell repertoires in COVID-19. At the level of the study: COVID-19 samples collected from the United States, Italy and Spain covered acute and convalescent phases. PBMCs, B-cell-depleted T cells, or T cells provided the cDNA or gDNA that made up the material.

In the authors' methods: Cell counts per sample came from amplifying reference gene primers. Data came from immunoSEQ multiplex PCR; TCRdb stores just in-frame clones and leaves some out. V, J and clone size are those of that table, while D and trimming were read from the DNA. The table shows 85,000 to 95,000 clones, with around 86% occurring only once. The sequence was obtained from a woman older than 75 with acute or convalescent COVID-19. The sequenced material came from peripheral blood.

The CDR3 sequence is CASSYSAARGYTF. Here the CDR3 DNA reads TGTGCCAGCAGTTACTCGGCAGCGCGGGGCTACACCTTC. This chain links TRBV6-5 with TRBJ1-2, with unresolved D. V was shortened by 0 bases and J by 8 bases, with 10 bases between the two germline ends. The CDR3 is 13 residues long. CDR1 and CDR2 from the germline V gene are MNHEY and SVGAGI.